This TCR beta chain was obtained from a study of T cell repertoires in cytomegalovirus infection. The study's findings and limits: There were carriers of CMV plus the relevant HLA, and cumulative public TCR beta family frequency identified them.

With regard to this clonotype: Antigen unknown.

Germline V CDR1 and CDR2: SGHNT, YENEEA. The CDR3 sequence is 14 residues long. J lost 3 bases, V lost 5 bases, and 3 bases had no gene match. TCRdb independently ran MiXCR on the reads; one entry per CDR3 protein. The data contain about 920,000 distinct CDR3 sequences, approximately 33% of them singletons. Sequenced material: cultured CD8+ T cells from PBMCs, taken from culture after CMV antigen stimulation. This receptor was identified in a human donor in good health (CMV status not recorded). Some clones in this sample may be carry-over from other donors' samples. The rearrangement joins TRBV11-3 to TRBJ2-2; 7 bases align to TRBD1. The CDR3: CASSTGQYTGELFF. DNA for the CDR3: TGTGCCAGCAGCACGGGACAGTACACCGGGGAGCTGTTTTTT.